This TCR beta chain was profiled in a study of blood T cell repertoires in COVID-19. Study summary: COVID-19 samples, acute and convalescent, were from the United States, Italy and Spain. Nucleic acid was either cDNA or gDNA, and it came from T cells, B-cell-depleted T cells, or PBMCs.

There are 13 residues in the CDR3. The V end was cut by 4 bases, the J end by 7 bases, with 12 bases between. The V gene's germline CDR1 is SGHRS and CDR2 YFSETQ. Original processing methods: Using reference gene primer amplification, nucleated cell counts were estimated. The table came from immunoSEQ multiplex PCR; TCRdb's copy has only in-frame clones and leaves some out. From that table come the V and J calls and clone size; the DNA was used to work out D and trimming. The data contain tens of thousands of clones, around nine tenths of them singletons. The J gene is TRBJ2-1, the V gene TRBV5-1, with D possibly being TRBD1 (6 bases). The sequenced sample consisted of peripheral blood. The receptor's source is a man aged 65 to 85 with acute or convalescent COVID-19. CDR3 in amino acids: CASSGIQGNEQFF. DNA of the CDR3: TGCGCCAGCAGCGGAATACAGGGAAATGAGCAGTTCTTC.